One sample yielded the 14 T cell receptor beta chains listed below, sequenced in a study of radiation and T cells in renal cell carcinoma. Using immunoSEQ multiplex PCR, the repertoire was profiled, and TCRdb retains in-frame clones only, with some absent. Altogether 100,000 to 150,000 clones are present, 88% being singletons, with the ten largest covering over 4.5%. Time point noted: blood 2 weeks post-SBRT. Treatment reported: 15 Gy SBRT to primary tumor, nephrectomy 4 weeks later. This sample comprised blood, obtained from a patient whose treatment included radiotherapy and nephrectomy. These receptors all stem from a woman in her seventies with renal cell carcinoma.

This chain joins TRBV29-1 and TRBJ1-4; TRBD1 agrees at 7 bases. Germline V gives CDR1 SQVTM, CDR2 ANQGSEA. This CDR3 region has 13 residues. With V trimmed by 7 bases and J by 8 bases, 10 bases remained unmatched. This chain's CDR3 is CSAFGQEGEKLFF. In nucleotides, the CDR3 is TGCAGCGCCTTCGGACAGGAGGGGGAAAAACTGTTTTTT.

V and J are TRBV19 and TRBJ2-3, with D hard to call. The V end was cut by 2 bases, the J end by 4 bases, with 10 bases between. The V gene's germline CDR1 is LNHDA and CDR2 SQIVND (reference sequence). The CDR3 runs 14 residues. CDR3 protein: CASSITPVADTQYF. The CDR3 DNA is TGTGCCAGTAGTATAACCCCGGTAGCAGATACGCAGTATTTT.

In this sample, this clone turned up once. Distinct nucleotide sequences in the sample also encode this CDR3. The chain is built from TRBV11-2 and TRBJ2-1; D may correspond to TRBD1 or TRBD2 (7 bases each). V was shortened by 0 bases and J by 6 bases, with 9 bases between the two germline ends. This CDR3 region has 14 residues. The germline V gene encodes CDR1 SGHAT and CDR2 FQNNGV. Written as DNA, the CDR3 is TGTGCCAGCAGCTTAGACAGGGGGGGCAATGAGCAGTTCTTC. Protein product: CASSLDRGGNEQFF.

The V and J genes are TRBV4-3 and TRBJ2-5; D is perhaps TRBD2 (6 bases). CDR1 is LGHNA, CDR2 YSLEER, per germline. The CDR3 has 14 residues. With 0 bases removed from V and 5 bases from J, the gap between germline ends came to 10 bases. The CDR3: CASSQEGRGETQYF. The CDR3 DNA follows: TGCGCCAGCAGCCAAGAGGGTCGGGGGGAGACCCAGTACTTC.

V usage is TRBV2 and J usage is TRBJ2-2; D assignment may be TRBD1 or TRBD2 (5 bases each). Trimming cost V 6 bases and J 5 bases, with 10 bases left between them. This CDR3 contains 13 residues. Per germline, CDR1 SNHLY and CDR2 FYNNEI. In DNA, the CDR3 is TGTGCCAGCAGCAGGGAGTTAACCGGGGAGCTGTTTTTT. This codes for CASSRELTGELFF.

The chain links TRBV7-8 to TRBJ1-1, with TRBD1 as a possible D gene (6 bases). With 3 bases removed from V and 1 base from J, the gap between germline ends came to 6 bases. The CDR3 spans 13 residues. Looked up from germline, CDR1 is SGHVS and CDR2 is FQNEAQ. The CDR3 sequence is CASSLTGNTEAFF. The CDR3 DNA reads TGTGCCAGCAGCTTGACAGGGAACACTGAAGCTTTCTTT.

The chain employs TRBV28 and TRBJ2-3; D is ambiguous. Between the trimmed V and J ends, which lost 4 bases and 5 bases, there was a span of 13 bases. Germline-derived CDR1 and CDR2 are MDHEN and SYDVKM. The CDR3 spans 14 residues. CDR3 in amino acids: CASSSPSSGDTQYF. CDR3 DNA: TGTGCCAGCAGTTCGCCGTCGTCCGGAGATACGCAGTATTTT.

This chain connects TRBV9 to TRBJ2-2, with D possibly being TRBD1 or TRBD2 (5 bases each). CDR1 and CDR2 (germline): SGDLS, YYNGEE. This CDR3 region has 14 residues. Deletions cut 2 bases from V and 1 base from J, with 6 bases between. The CDR3 protein is CASSVGRNTGELFF. The CDR3 coding sequence is TGTGCCAGCAGCGTGGGACGGAACACCGGGGAGCTGTTTTTT. Together with reference TRBV9 and TRBJ2-2, the CDR3 gives the full variable domain: DSGVTQTPKHLITATGQRVTLRCSPRSGDLSVYWYQQSLDQGLQFLIQYYNGEERAKGNILERFSAQQFPDLHSELNLSSLELGDSALYFCASSVGRNTGELFFGEGSRLTVL.

This clone has only one observation. At the DNA level, this CDR3 is encoded by other sequences in the same sample as well. V and J are TRBV19 and TRBJ1-3; D is unclear. V dropped 8 bases and J dropped 4 bases, with 9 bases sitting between them. The CDR3 is made up of 12 amino acids. CDR1 is LNHDA and CDR2 is SQIVND in the germline V gene (reference sequence). CDR3 sequence (DNA): TGTGCCAGTCGCAGGACCGGAAACACCATATATTTT. Amino acids: CASRRTGNTIYF.

CDR3 protein: CASSPSLGEQFF. The CDR3 nucleotides are TGTGCCAGCAGTCCCTCCCTCGGAGAGCAGTTCTTC. The chain couples TRBV27 to TRBJ2-1; D uncertain. Germline assignment: CDR1 MNHEY and CDR2 SMNVEV (reference sequence). The CDR3 is made up of 12 amino acids. Trimming removed 5 bases from V and 10 bases from J, with 12 bases in between.

This chain connects TRBV27 to TRBJ1-2; TRBD1 aligns across 8 bases. After removal of 5 bases from V and 5 bases from J, the junction contained 13 bases not matched to a gene. Germline V CDR1 and CDR2: MNHEY, SMNVEV (reference sequence). The length of the CDR3 is 16 residues. The CDR3 sequence: CASSPQMGRGLYGYTF. The CDR3 DNA reads TGTGCCAGCAGTCCCCAAATGGGCAGGGGGCTTTATGGCTACACCTTC.

This rearrangement joins TRBV7-3 to TRBJ2-6, with a possible D match to TRBD1 (5 bases). The CDR3 consists of 12 residues. Germline V CDR1 and CDR2: SGHTA, FQGTGA. The V and J ends lost 5 bases and 11 bases respectively, with 10 bases between them. CDR3 protein: CASSEDTHVLTF. In nucleotides, the CDR3 is TGTGCCAGCAGCGAGGACACCCACGTCCTGACTTTC.

The rearrangement joins TRBV7-8 to TRBJ2-5; D remains ambiguous. Trimming shortened V by 0 bases and J by 4 bases, and 12 bases separated the two germline ends. There are 15 residues in the CDR3. The germline gives CDR1 SGHVS, CDR2 FQNEAQ. CDR3 loop: CASSLAGALPETQYF. The CDR3 region has the DNA TGTGCCAGCAGCTTAGCAGGCGCGTTACCAGAGACCCAGTACTTC.

The genes are TRBV11-3 and TRBJ1-2; no firm D call. The CDR3 is 12 residues long. Trimming removed 7 bases at V and 6 bases at J, with 12 bases between. Per germline, CDR1 SGHNT and CDR2 YENEEA. CDR3 sequence: CASTSDRNGYTF. The DNA of the CDR3 is TGTGCCAGCACCTCGGACCGGAATGGCTACACCTTC. The full variable domain, completed using reference TRBV11-3 and TRBJ1-2, is EAGVVQSPRYKIIEKKQPVAFWCNPISGHNTLYWYLQNLGQGPELLIRYENEEAVDDSQLPKDRFSAERLKGVDSTLKIQPAELGDSAVYLCASTSDRNGYTFGSGTRLTVV.